This TCR beta chain was recovered during a study of vaccination and CD4 T cells after COVID-19. Notes on the study in general: Spike mono-reactivity was found in 304 of the 307 vaccine-specific clones identified in convalescent patients. Median numbers of SARS-CoV-2-reactive clonotypes increased from approximately 23 to 38 (not a significant change).

Looked up from germline, CDR1 is MNHNS and CDR2 is SASEGT. The V gene end was trimmed by 6 bases and the J gene end by 5 bases; junction bases not matched to a gene: 5. The CDR3 consists of 13 residues. The Oncomine TCR Beta short-read assay was applied to DNA of cultured CD4+ T cells. From CD4+ T cells that had been cultured, genomic DNA was extracted. TCRdb reprocessed the PCR reads with MiXCR, giving one entry per CDR3 protein. Of about 15,000 distinct CDR3 sequences in the sample, about 42% are singletons; the top ten hold less than 25%. Points on this clonotype: Its antigen is not known.

Treatment meaning: approximately nine-day PBMC culture with coronavirus spike peptide pools or control peptides (ViraFEST assay). It was on days 3 and 7 that half the medium was replaced with fresh IL-2 medium. V usage is TRBV6-1 and J usage is TRBJ1-2; 8 bases are a match to TRBD1. Source material: cultured CD4+ T cells from blood. The clonotype was recovered from a human donor with COVID-19. The CDR3 nucleotides are TGTGCCAGCAGCCCCGACAGGGGTTATGGCTACACCTTC. As protein: CASSPDRGYGYTF.